A selection of T cell receptor beta chains follows, all from one sample in a study of early T cells in non-severe SARS-CoV-2 infection. MiXCR, run by TCRdb on the 5' RACE reads, gives a single entry per CDR3 protein. Among some 61,000 distinct CDR3 sequences listed, approximately 10% were seen once. Sequenced here: whole blood, sampled at baseline. Source of these receptors: an adult who was a healthcare worker with PCR-confirmed SARS-CoV-2 infection or an uninfected control (not recorded which). The conserved cysteine and the conserved F or W are not part of the CDR3 here.

V	J	CDR3
TRBV6-6	TRBJ1-3	ASSSNSGNTIY
TRBV30	TRBJ2-1	AWSVGRVNEQF
TRBV18	TRBJ1-2	ASSPATGRGADGYT
TRBV18	TRBJ2-3	ASSPTGQGGRDTQY
TRBV5-1	TRBJ1-1	ASSHLGHRNTEAF
TRBV7-3	TRBJ2-3	ASSLARGSGDTQY
TRBV11-2	TRBJ2-1	ASSDPLAGASNEQF
TRBV28	TRBJ1-2	ASSRTGDWVYGYT
TRBV18	TRBJ2-1	ASSHPGARQF
TRBV24-1	TRBJ2-1	ATSLYNEQF
TRBV3-1	TRBJ2-4	ASSPGQKNIQY
TRBV5-4	TRBJ2-3	ASSLDDSGPTDTQY
TRBV4-1	TRBJ2-7	ASSQEIARTGPSYEQY